This T cell receptor beta chain appears in the sequencing data of a study of shared clonotypes between healthy human individuals. Study-level results: Among donors, the sharing of clonotypes was expected to be influenced by sequencing depth.

A remark on this clone: Its specificity is unknown.

Germline V gene lookup returns CDR1 MGHDK and CDR2 SYGVNS. V dropped 4 bases and J dropped 3 bases, with 16 bases sitting between them. The CDR3 contains 16 residues. Every immunoSEQ plate was one replicate of a subset's evenly spread DNA. Generated by immunoSEQ multiplex PCR, the TCRdb table keeps only in-frame clones and is missing some. The sample has a few million clones, approximately 94% seen once; the top ten hold over 0.12%. The receptor comes from a man aged 18-30 years in good health. The sequenced sample consisted of naive CD4+ T cells sorted from blood. The subset here: CD45RA+ positively selected. The V gene is TRBV25-1, the J gene TRBJ2-1; D gene uncertain. In DNA, the CDR3 is TGTGCCAGCAGTGGGGGAACATATAGGGTCTACAATGAGCAGTTCTTC. It codes for CASSGGTYRVYNEQFF.